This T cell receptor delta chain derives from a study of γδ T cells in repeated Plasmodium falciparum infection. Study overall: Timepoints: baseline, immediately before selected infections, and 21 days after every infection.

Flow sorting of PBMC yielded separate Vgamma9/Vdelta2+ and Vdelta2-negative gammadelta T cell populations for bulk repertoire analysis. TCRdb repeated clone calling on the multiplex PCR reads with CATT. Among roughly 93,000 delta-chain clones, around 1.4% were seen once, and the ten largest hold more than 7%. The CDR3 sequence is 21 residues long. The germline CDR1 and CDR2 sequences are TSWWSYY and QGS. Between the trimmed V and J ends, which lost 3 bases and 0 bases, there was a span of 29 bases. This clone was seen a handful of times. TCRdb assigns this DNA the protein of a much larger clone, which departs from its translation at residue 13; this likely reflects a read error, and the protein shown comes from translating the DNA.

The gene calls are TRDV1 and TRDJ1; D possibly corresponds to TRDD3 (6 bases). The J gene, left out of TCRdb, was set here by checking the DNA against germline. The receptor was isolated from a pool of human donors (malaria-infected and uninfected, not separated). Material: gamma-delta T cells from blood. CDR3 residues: CALGEAVILRLGRLYTDKLIF. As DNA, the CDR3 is TGTGCTCTTGGGGAGGCTGTCATACTACGACTGGGAAGACTTTACACCGATAAACTCATCTTT.